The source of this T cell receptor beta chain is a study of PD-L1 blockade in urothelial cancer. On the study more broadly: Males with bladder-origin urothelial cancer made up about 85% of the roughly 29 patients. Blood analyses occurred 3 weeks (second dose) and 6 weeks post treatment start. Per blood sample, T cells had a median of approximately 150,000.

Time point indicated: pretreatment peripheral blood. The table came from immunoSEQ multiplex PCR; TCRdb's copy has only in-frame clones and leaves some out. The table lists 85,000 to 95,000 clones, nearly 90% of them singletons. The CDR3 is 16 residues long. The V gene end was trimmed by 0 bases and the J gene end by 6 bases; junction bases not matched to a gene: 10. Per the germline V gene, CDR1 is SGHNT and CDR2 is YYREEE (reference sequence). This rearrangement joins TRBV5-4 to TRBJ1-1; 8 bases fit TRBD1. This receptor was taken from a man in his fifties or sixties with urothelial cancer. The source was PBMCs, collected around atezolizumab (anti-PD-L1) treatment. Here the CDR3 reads CASSLAHTTGDPEAFF. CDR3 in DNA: TGTGCCAGCAGCTTGGCTCATACGACAGGGGACCCTGAAGCTTTCTTT.